This entry features one TCR beta chain sequence. What it binds is not known. Second doses at about 4 or about 12 weeks were pooled. The germline gives CDR1 LNHNV, CDR2 YYDKDF (reference sequence). The CDR3 has 16 residues. The V end was cut by 0 bases, the J end by 5 bases, with 11 bases between. The source of the sample is a study of T cell responses to AZD1222 COVID-19 vaccine. Regarding the study as a whole: Spike-spanning, vaccine-associated CD4 TCRs were dominant at 160-218 and 743-854. Donor demographics were predominantly white British with a female majority; clonal diversity may be underestimated. Nearly half of spike-specific TCRs reportedly target variant regions that are unmutated in the B.1.351 and B.1.1.7 variants.

Method: immunoSEQ multiplex PCR; TCRdb's copy keeps in-frame clones and lacks some. The repertoire holds about 120,000 clones, with around 90% as singletons. The V gene is TRBV15, the J gene TRBJ1-6, with D tentatively TRBD1 (6 bases). Source: peripheral blood, taken 28 days after the second AZD1222 dose. This TCR was recovered from an adult who received the AZD1222 COVID-19 vaccine. This CDR3 is CATSRDPGEDNSPLHF. As DNA, the CDR3 is TGTGCCACCAGCAGAGATCCAGGGGAAGATAATTCACCCCTCCACTTT.